The 25 T cell receptor beta chains below all came from one sample that was sequenced in a study of human T cells and chemical hapten exposure. Time point reported: patch test 3, about 24 weeks after DPC sensitization. The treatment was: therapeutic diphenylcyclopropenone sensitization with weekly scalp DPC. Via MiXCR, TCRdb re-called the RACE reads, giving one row per CDR3 protein. The data show over 65,000 distinct CDR3 sequences, with 11% seen just once and roughly 1.3% held by the top ten. The sequences come from whole blood, collected in connection with sensitization to the hapten diphenylcyclopropenone (DPC). These receptors originate from a woman in her forties or fifties with alopecia areata. Some clones in this sample may be carry-over from other donors' samples.

This sequence joins TRBV6-2 or TRBV6-3 and TRBJ2-2; D not resolved. Trimming removed 4 bases at V and 3 bases at J, with 12 bases between. From germline, CDR1 is MNHEY and CDR2 SVGEGT. The CDR3 totals 15 residues. The CDR3 nucleotides are TGTGCCAGCAGTTTCAGGTGGCCCGACACCGGGGAGCTGTTTTTT. Protein sequence: CASSFRWPDTGELFF.

In its sample, this clonotype was seen many times. The J gene is TRBJ2-7, the V gene TRBV18; 8 nucleotides agree with TRBD2. Germline trimming cut 6 bases from V and 7 bases from J; bases unmatched to any gene: 5. CDR3 length: 12 residues. Germline V gene data show CDR1 as KGHSH and CDR2 as LQKENI. DNA of the CDR3: TGTGCCAGCTCGCTGAGCGGGGGTGAGCAGTACTTC. Its translation: CASSLSGGEQYF.

This clonotype showed up just a few times. V is TRBV6-5 and J is TRBJ1-2; possible D gene TRBD1, 5 bases. The ends were cut back, 5 bases at V and 7 bases at J, with 20 bases in the middle. The V gene's germline CDR1 is MNHEY and CDR2 SVGAGI. This CDR3 is 15 amino acids long. CDR3 region: CASSPTGRQLGGYTF. As DNA, the CDR3 is TGTGCCAGCAGTCCCACGGGACGGCAACTAGGTGGCTACACCTTC.

There are many counts of this clonotype. The rearrangement links TRBV6-1 to TRBJ2-2, with D possibly TRBD2 on 6 matching bases. V lost 3 bases and J lost 4, with 15 bases in between. The CDR3 loop spans 16 amino acids. CDR1 is MNHNS, CDR2 SASEGT, per germline. CDR3 protein: CASSESLVGGTGELFF. In DNA, the CDR3 is TGTGCCAGCAGTGAGAGTTTGGTCGGGGGCACCGGGGAGCTGTTTTTT.

This clonotype turned up a few times. CDR3 sequence reads: CASSFVGSANTEAFF. The CDR3 DNA sequence: TGTGCCAGCAGTTTTGTAGGCTCGGCGAACACTGAAGCTTTCTTT. The chain is built from TRBV12-3 or TRBV12-4 and TRBJ1-1; D is unresolved. This CDR3 has 15 amino acids. Trimming took off 3 bases at V and 1 base at J, with 12 bases between the two ends.

This clonotype was observed a handful of times. J is TRBJ2-7 and V is TRBV3-1; D is uncertain. The CDR3 runs to 14 residues. Trimming stripped 0 bases from V and 1 base from J, with 7 bases between. Germline assignment: CDR1 LGHDT and CDR2 YNNKEL (reference sequence). The CDR3 loop reads CASSQDGVSYEQYF. For the CDR3, the DNA is TGTGCCAGCAGCCAAGATGGGGTGTCCTACGAGCAGTACTTC.

V and J are TRBV4-1 and TRBJ2-3; D unclear. Trimming removed 4 bases from V and 1 base from J, with 12 bases in between. The CDR3 is 15 residues long. Germline assignment: CDR1 MGHRA and CDR2 YSYEKL. CDR3 sequence (DNA): TGCGCCAGCAGCCGAAGGGTCATGGGCACAGATACGCAGTATTTT. Its translation: CASSRRVMGTDTQYF.

This clonotype came up a few times. This sequence joins TRBV3-1 and TRBJ2-3; weak D call: TRBD2 (7 bases). The germline V and J ends were trimmed by 3 bases and 0 bases, with 13 bases remaining between them. In germline, CDR1 is LGHDT, CDR2 YNNKEL (reference sequence). The CDR3 is 16 amino acids. The CDR3 DNA reads TGTGCCAGCAGCCACTCACGGGGGGCTAGCACAGATACGCAGTATTTT. Translated, it gives CASSHSRGASTDTQYF.

This clonotype was counted between two and nine times. The genes are TRBV15 and TRBJ2-3; tentative D call: TRBD2 (7 bases). CDR3 length equals 14 residues. The ends were cut back, 11 bases at V and 1 base at J, with 16 bases in the middle. Germline V gene lookup returns CDR1 LNHNV and CDR2 YYDKDF (reference sequence). CDR3 nucleotide sequence: TGTGCCGGTAGAGGGGGGGCTGGCACAGATACGCAGTATTTT. Translation: CAGRGGAGTDTQYF.

This clonotype was detected ten times or more. This sequence joins TRBV7-2 and TRBJ2-1; D unresolved. This CDR3 has 13 residues. The germline CDR1 and CDR2 sequences are SGHTA and FQGNSA. V was shortened by 1 base and J by 8 bases, with 9 bases between the two germline ends. CDR3 DNA sequence: TGTGCCAGCAGCTTAGATCGACTGGATGAGCAGTTCTTC. It yields the protein CASSLDRLDEQFF.

This clonotype came up many times. V gene TRBV3-1 combines with J gene TRBJ1-5; TRBD1 matches at 7 bases. Germline lookup yields CDR1 LGHDT and CDR2 YNNKEL (reference sequence). The CDR3 runs to 15 residues. Trimming cost V 1 base and J 5 bases; bases outside gene matches: 5. CDR3 in DNA: TGTGCCAGCAGCCAAGCGACAGGGTACGATCAGCCCCAGCATTTT. Its protein is CASSQATGYDQPQHF.

This clonotype was counted ten times or more. The rearrangement joins TRBV5-1 to TRBJ2-7, with D possibly matching TRBD2 (6 bases). With 5 bases removed from V and 3 bases from J, the gap between germline ends came to 12 bases. The CDR3 loop spans 13 amino acids. CDR1 and CDR2 (germline): SGHRS, YFSETQ. CDR3 protein: CASSHPDYYEQYF. The CDR3 DNA reads TGCGCCAGCAGTCATCCGGACTACTACGAGCAGTACTTC.

This clonotype showed up many times. V and J are TRBV20-1 and TRBJ1-1; tentative D call: TRBD1 (6 bases). Germline V CDR1 and CDR2: DFQATT, SNEGSKA (reference sequence). This CDR3 has 12 residues. CDR3 DNA sequence: TGCCTCGCTGGGGGGGCGGCGACTGAAGCTTTCTTT. Residues: CLAGGAATEAFF.

The V and J genes are TRBV7-2 and TRBJ1-4, with 7 bases that match TRBD1. The junction had 5 bases not matched to a gene; V was cut back by 3 bases and J by 4 bases. Germline loops: CDR1 SGHTA, CDR2 FQGNSA. CDR3 size: 15 residues. The DNA of the CDR3 is TGTGCCAGCAGCTTCAACAGGGGCCGTAATGAAAAACTGTTTTTT. Residues: CASSFNRGRNEKLFF.

Ten or more counts support this clonotype. The chain couples TRBV6-5 to TRBJ1-5; no reliable D call. The germline CDR1 and CDR2 sequences are MNHEY and SVGAGI. CDR3 size: 15 residues. V was shortened by 0 bases and J by 6 bases, with 12 bases between the two germline ends. Here the CDR3 DNA reads TGTGCCAGCAGTTACTCGGTGGCGGTCGGTCAGCCCCAGCATTTT. Protein product: CASSYSVAVGQPQHF.

The rearrangement joins TRBV7-2 to TRBJ2-7; 9 bases are shared with TRBD1. The CDR3 loop spans 15 amino acids. V shed 3 bases, J shed 4 bases, and the junction held 7 bases outside the gene matches. Germline assignment: CDR1 SGHTA and CDR2 FQGNSA. The DNA of the CDR3 is TGTGCCAGCAGCTTCATAGGACAGGGGCCATACGAGCAGTACTTC. Translation gives CASSFIGQGPYEQYF.

The chain recombines TRBV6-2 or TRBV6-3 with TRBJ2-5; a possible D gene is TRBD2 (6 bases). Trimming cost V 2 bases and J 0 bases, with 10 bases left between them. In germline, CDR1 is MNHEY, CDR2 SVGEGT. The CDR3 totals 15 residues. The CDR3 spells CASSYGEDNQETQYF. CDR3 nucleotide sequence: TGTGCCAGCAGTTACGGGGAGGACAACCAAGAGACCCAGTACTTC.

This clonotype has ten or more counts. The V gene is TRBV7-2, the J gene TRBJ2-2; unclear D gene. Germline lookup yields CDR1 SGHTA and CDR2 FQGNSA. Trimming removed 2 bases at V and 4 bases at J, with 5 bases between. The CDR3 sequence is 13 residues long. Here the CDR3 reads CASSLQVTGELFF. CDR3 nucleotides: TGTGCCAGCAGCTTACAGGTCACCGGGGAGCTGTTTTTT.

This clonotype was seen ten or more times. One junction end disagrees with the germline gene, perhaps due to a read error. The genes are TRBV20-1 and TRBJ2-4, with 8 bases aligning to TRBD1. The CDR3 spans 13 residues. Germline V gene lookup returns CDR1 DFQATT and CDR2 SNEGSKA (reference sequence). The CDR3 protein is CSARAGTGSRLAF. As DNA, the CDR3 is TGCAGTGCCCGCGCCGGGACAGGCTCCCGGTTGGCCTTC.

This clonotype showed up many times. The chain employs TRBV12-3 or TRBV12-4 and TRBJ2-7; D not certain. The CDR3 consists of 14 residues. V was clipped by 10 bases and J by 0 bases, with 16 bases between them. The CDR3, as DNA: TGTGCCACCTCGCACGGGCAGTCCTCCTACGAGCAGTACTTC. This gives the protein CATSHGQSSYEQYF.

This clonotype was counted a few times. The genes are TRBV12-3 or TRBV12-4 and TRBJ2-5, with 7 bases fitting TRBD2. The junction had 5 bases not matched to a gene; V was cut back by 6 bases and J by 4 bases. The CDR3 is 13 amino acids. The CDR3 DNA reads as TGTGCCAGCAGAACTAGCGAGACAGAGACCCAGTACTTC. It translates to CASRTSETETQYF.

This clonotype was seen many times. This sequence joins TRBV7-9 and TRBJ1-5, with 9 bases matching TRBD1. The CDR3 runs to 16 residues. Germline loops: CDR1 SEHNR, CDR2 FQNEAQ (reference sequence). The V segment lost 5 bases and the J segment 9 bases; nucleotides outside the gene matches: 14. The CDR3 loop is CASSQGTGGLQLPQHF. The CDR3 DNA reads TGTGCCAGCAGCCAGGGCACAGGGGGCCTCCAATTGCCCCAGCATTTT.

This clonotype was counted many times. V is TRBV6-6 and J is TRBJ1-1, with D unclear. From germline, CDR1 is MNHNY and CDR2 SVGAGI (reference sequence). The ends were cut back, 0 bases at V and 1 base at J, with 9 bases in the middle. CDR3 length: 15 amino acids. Written as DNA, the CDR3 is TGTGCCAGCAGTTACTCGATTGGAGAGAACACTGAAGCTTTCTTT. Amino acids: CASSYSIGENTEAFF.

V gene TRBV4-3 combines with J gene TRBJ2-7, with 7 positions matching TRBD1. The trim removed 4 bases at V and 2 bases at J, leaving 5 bases unmatched. CDR3 length: 14 amino acids. Germline V gene sequence: CDR1 LGHNA, CDR2 YSLEER. The chain's CDR3 is CASSRGTDTYEQYF. CDR3 DNA sequence: TGCGCCAGCAGCCGAGGGACAGACACCTACGAGCAGTACTTC.

V usage is TRBV6-5 and J usage is TRBJ1-1; 8 bases match TRBD1. This CDR3 spans 15 amino acids. With 6 bases clipped from V and 4 bases from J, the junction kept 10 bases outside the gene matches. Germline CDR1 and CDR2: MNHEY and SVGAGI. CDR3 in amino acids: CASRHNRGAGTEAFF. In DNA form, the CDR3 reads TGTGCCAGCAGGCATAACAGGGGGGCGGGCACTGAAGCTTTCTTT.